The source of this TCR beta chain is a study of cytomegalovirus exposure and HLA in healthy donors. On this clone: Its matching antigen is unknown.

From germline, CDR1 is SQVTM and CDR2 ANQGSEA. V gave up 1 base and J gave up 6 bases; unmatched junction bases: 6. The CDR3 is made up of 15 amino acids. The study ran its PCR with 60 Vbeta and 13 Jbeta primers. Clones were read by immunoSEQ multiplex PCR, and TCRdb kept only the in-frame ones, dropping some. Found here are about 160,000 clones; the top ten clones hold 1% to 1.5%. Study-level points and caveats: Later on, analysis showed that most CMV-associated TCR beta chains appeared to be HLA-restricted. Presence/absence analyses rested on an assumption that sequencing depth was roughly uniform across donors. An analysis that was carried out later associated 16,951 TCR beta sequences with HLA alleles at 0.05 false discovery rate. Reportedly, a later analysis found an Asian-associated ancestry cluster had fewer N-insertions than the roughly 630-donor mean.

The sequencing sample was made of PBMCs. The chain uses TRBV29-1 and TRBJ2-3; 11 bases align to TRBD1. The TCR sequence derives from a woman aged 55-69 years in good health and CMV-seronegative. The CDR3 DNA reads TGCAGCGTTGAAGGAGGACAGGGGGCTACTGATACGCAGTATTTT. This codes for CSVEGGQGATDTQYF.